This record covers a single T cell receptor (beta chain). Its cognate antigen has yet to be identified. Nothing much larger sits one base from this clone, and base qualities are not available. Library construction relied on the immunoSEQ multiplex PCR assay. Not all clones reach the TCRdb copy of this immuneACCESS table, which keeps in-frame sequences only. Checked studies attribute under half of the gap to unresolved V genes and leave the rest unexplained. The sample table holds several hundred clones, of which 75% to 90% were seen once. The ten largest clonotypes hold approximately 8% of the sample. Measured from the cysteine to the phenylalanine, the CDR3 is 15 residues long. The kept DNA is CDR3 alone, 45 bases in frame from the first base. Reading the germline V gene gives CDR1 KGHSH and CDR2 LQKENI. Trimming costs V 2 bases and J 2 bases, and their ends lie 11 bases apart. These data are taken from a study of tumor T cells in aggressive B-cell lymphoma (TCRdb year 2017).

The rearrangement combines TRBV18 with TRBJ2-3; a tentative D match to TRBD2 spans 6 bases. The TCR comes from an adult with diffuse large B cell lymphoma. Sequenced material: tumor tissue. The nucleotides are TGTGCCAGCTCACCAAGGGGACTTATCACAGATACGCAGTATTTT. Translation gives CASSPRGLITDTQYF.